This TCR beta chain was identified in a study of OX40 agonist ivuxolimab in advanced cancers. Study background: Aged roughly 20 to 79 with a mean of around 60 years, they were around 83% male. A partial response was reached by three patients: one with hepatocellular carcinoma and two with cutaneous melanoma.

The CDR3 is made up of 14 amino acids. Germline V gene sequence: CDR1 MNHNS, CDR2 SASEGT. V gave up 7 bases and J gave up 4 bases; unmatched junction bases: 9. Produced via immunoSEQ multiplex PCR; TCRdb's table is partial and in-frame only. The sample contains 70,000 or so clones, about three quarters of which appear only once. As for this clone: Antigen specificity is unknown.

General study findings and limits: On average, CD8+ T cells had more expanded clones than CD4+.

This specimen consisted of CD4+ or CD8+ T cells sorted from blood, obtained in a trial of the OX40 agonist ivuxolimab. This TCR came from an adult with an advanced solid tumor such as melanoma, head and neck, liver or kidney cancer. The gene calls are TRBV6-1 and TRBJ2-7; 8 bases match TRBD2. The chain's CDR3 is CASNREGHGYEQYF. The CDR3 nucleotides are TGTGCCAGCAACCGGGAGGGTCACGGTTACGAGCAGTACTTC.